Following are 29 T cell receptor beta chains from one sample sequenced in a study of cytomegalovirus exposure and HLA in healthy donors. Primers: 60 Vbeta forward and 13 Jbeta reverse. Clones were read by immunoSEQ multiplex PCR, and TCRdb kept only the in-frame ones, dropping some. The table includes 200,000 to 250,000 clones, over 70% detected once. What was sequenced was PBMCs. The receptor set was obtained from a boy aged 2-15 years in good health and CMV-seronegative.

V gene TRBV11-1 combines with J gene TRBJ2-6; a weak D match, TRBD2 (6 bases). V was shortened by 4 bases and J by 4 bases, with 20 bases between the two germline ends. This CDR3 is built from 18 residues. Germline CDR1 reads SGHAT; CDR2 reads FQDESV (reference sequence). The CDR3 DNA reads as TGTGCCAGCAGCTCAGGGCAACGGGGGAAATACGGGGCCAACGTCCTGACTTTC. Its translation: CASSSGQRGKYGANVLTF. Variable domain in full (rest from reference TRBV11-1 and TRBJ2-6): EAEVAQSPRYKITEKSQAVAFWCDPISGHATLYWYRQILGQGPELLVQFQDESVVDDSQLPKDRFSAERLKGVDSTLKIQPAELGDSAMYLCASSSGQRGKYGANVLTFGAGSRLTVL.

CDR3 loop: CASSQGGTEAFF. CDR3 nucleotides: TGTGCCAGCAGTCAGGGAGGGACTGAAGCTTTCTTT. The chain links TRBV25-1 to TRBJ1-1, with D tentatively TRBD1 (5 bases). The CDR3 loop spans 12 amino acids. Germline loops: CDR1 MGHDK, CDR2 SYGVNS. V was cut by 5 bases and J by 5 bases, with 9 bases left in between. The variable domain in full, completed from reference TRBV25-1 and TRBJ1-1, reads EADIYQTPRYLVIGTGKKITLECSQTMGHDKMYWYQQDPGMELHLIHYSYGVNSTEKGDLSSESTVSRIRTEHFPLTLESARPSHTSQYLCASSQGGTEAFFGQGTRLTVV.

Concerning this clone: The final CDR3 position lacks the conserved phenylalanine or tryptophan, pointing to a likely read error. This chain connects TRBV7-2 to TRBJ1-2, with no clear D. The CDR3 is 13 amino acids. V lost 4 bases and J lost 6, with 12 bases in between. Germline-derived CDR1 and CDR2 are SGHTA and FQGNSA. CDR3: CASSSGVPDGYTV. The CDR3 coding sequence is TGTGCCAGCAGCTCGGGAGTGCCTGATGGCTACACCGTC.

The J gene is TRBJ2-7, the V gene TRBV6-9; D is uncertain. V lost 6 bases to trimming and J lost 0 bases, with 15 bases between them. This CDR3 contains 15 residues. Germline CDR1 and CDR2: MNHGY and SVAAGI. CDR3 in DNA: TGTGCCAGCAGCCCCTGGGCCGAACGCTCCTACGAGCAGTACTTC. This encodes CASSPWAERSYEQYF.

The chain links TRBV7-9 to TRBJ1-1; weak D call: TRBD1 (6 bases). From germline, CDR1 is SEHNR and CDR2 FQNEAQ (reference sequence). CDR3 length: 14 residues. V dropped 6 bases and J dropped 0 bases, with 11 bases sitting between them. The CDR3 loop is CASRYGQLNTEAFF. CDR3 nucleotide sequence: TGTGCCAGCAGATATGGACAGCTGAACACTGAAGCTTTCTTT.

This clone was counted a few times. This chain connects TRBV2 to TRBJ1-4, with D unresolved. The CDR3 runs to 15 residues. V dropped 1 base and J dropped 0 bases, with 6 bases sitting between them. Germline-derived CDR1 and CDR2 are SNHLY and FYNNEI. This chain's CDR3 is CASSEGLATNEKLFF. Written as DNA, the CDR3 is TGTGCCAGCAGTGAAGGGCTCGCAACTAATGAAAAACTGTTTTTT.

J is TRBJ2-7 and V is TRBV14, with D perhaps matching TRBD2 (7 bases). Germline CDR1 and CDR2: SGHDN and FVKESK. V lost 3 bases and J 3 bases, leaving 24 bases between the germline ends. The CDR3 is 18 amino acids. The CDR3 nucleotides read TGTGCCAGCAGCCACCCGACAGGTGCGGGGCTAGCGGTCTACGAGCAGTACTTC. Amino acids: CASSHPTGAGLAVYEQYF.

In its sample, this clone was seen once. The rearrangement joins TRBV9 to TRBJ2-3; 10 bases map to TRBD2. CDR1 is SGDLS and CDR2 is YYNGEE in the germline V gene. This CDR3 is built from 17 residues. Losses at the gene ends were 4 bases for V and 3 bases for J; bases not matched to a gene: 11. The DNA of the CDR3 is TGTGCCAGCAGCAGGAGCGGGGGGGCCGATGGTACAGATACGCAGTATTTT. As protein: CASSRSGGADGTDTQYF.

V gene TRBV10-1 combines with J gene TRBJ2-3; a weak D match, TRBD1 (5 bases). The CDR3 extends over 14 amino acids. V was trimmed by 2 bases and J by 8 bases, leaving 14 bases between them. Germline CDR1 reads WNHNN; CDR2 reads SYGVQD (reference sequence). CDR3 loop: CASSEKRQYVTQYF. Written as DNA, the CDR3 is TGCGCCAGCAGTGAGAAACGACAGTACGTTACGCAGTATTTT.

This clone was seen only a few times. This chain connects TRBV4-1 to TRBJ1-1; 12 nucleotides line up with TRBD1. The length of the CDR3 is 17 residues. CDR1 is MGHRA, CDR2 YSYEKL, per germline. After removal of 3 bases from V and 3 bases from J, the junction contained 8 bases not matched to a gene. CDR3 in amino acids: CASSHLGQGARDTEAFF. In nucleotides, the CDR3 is TGCGCCAGCAGCCATCTGGGACAGGGGGCGAGGGACACTGAAGCTTTCTTT.

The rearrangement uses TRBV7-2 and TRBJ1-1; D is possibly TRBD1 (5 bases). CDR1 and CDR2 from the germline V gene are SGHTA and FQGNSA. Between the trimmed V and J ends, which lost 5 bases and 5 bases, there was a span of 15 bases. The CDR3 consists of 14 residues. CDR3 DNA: TGTGCCAGCAGCCTCCGGGGGGAAACGACTGAAGCTTTCTTT. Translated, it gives CASSLRGETTEAFF.

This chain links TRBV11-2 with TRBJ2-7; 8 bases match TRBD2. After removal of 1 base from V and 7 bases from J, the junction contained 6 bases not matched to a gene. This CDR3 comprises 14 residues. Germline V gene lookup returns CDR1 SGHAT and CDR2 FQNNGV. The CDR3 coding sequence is TGTGCCAGCAGCTTAGGGGACCGGGGGGGAGAGCAGTACTTC. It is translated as CASSLGDRGGEQYF.

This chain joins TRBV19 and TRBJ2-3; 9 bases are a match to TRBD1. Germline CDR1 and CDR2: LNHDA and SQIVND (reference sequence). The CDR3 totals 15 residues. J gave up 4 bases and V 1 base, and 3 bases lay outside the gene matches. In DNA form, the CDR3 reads TGTGCCAGTAGTATAGTGGGACAGGGTTCAGATACGCAGTATTTT. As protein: CASSIVGQGSDTQYF.

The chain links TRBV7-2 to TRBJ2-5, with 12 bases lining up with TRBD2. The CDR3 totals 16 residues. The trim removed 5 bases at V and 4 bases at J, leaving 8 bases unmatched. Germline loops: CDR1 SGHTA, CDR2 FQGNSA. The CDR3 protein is CASSKTLAGGGETQYF. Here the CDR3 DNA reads TGTGCCAGCAGCAAGACACTAGCGGGAGGAGGAGAGACCCAGTACTTC. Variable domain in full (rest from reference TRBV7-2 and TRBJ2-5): GAGVSQSPSNKVTEKGKDVELRCDPISGHTALYWYRQSLGQGLEFLIYFQGNSAPDKSGLPSDRFSAERTGGSVSTLTIQRTQQEDSAVYLCASSKTLAGGGETQYFGPGTRLLVL.

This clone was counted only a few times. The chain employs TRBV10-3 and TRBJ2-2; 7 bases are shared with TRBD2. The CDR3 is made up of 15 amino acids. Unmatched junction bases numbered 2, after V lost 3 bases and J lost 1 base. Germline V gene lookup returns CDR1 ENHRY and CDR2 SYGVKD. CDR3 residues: CAISDWTRNTGELFF. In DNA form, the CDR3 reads TGTGCCATCAGTGATTGGACTAGGAACACCGGGGAGCTGTTTTTT.

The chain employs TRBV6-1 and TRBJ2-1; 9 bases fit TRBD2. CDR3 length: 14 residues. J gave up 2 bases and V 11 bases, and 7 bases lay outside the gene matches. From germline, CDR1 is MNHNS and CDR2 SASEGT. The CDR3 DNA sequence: TGTGCCTCCCGGGCGGGAGGGCCCTACAATGAGCAGTTCTTC. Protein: CASRAGGPYNEQFF.

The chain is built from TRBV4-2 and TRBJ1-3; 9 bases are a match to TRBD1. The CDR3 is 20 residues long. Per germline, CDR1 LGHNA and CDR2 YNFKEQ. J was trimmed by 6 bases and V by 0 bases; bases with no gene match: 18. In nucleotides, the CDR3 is TGTGCCAGCAGCCAAGAACCGGGGACAGGGTCCCCAGGTCGACAAAACACCATATATTTT. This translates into CASSQEPGTGSPGRQNTIYF.

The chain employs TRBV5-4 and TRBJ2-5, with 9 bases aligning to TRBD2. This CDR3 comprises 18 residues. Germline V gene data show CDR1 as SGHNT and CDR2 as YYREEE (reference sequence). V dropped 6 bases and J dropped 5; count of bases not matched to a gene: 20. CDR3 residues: CASNAKTGGGGAVETQYF. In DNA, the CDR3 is TGTGCCAGCAACGCCAAAACCGGGGGCGGGGGGGCTGTTGAGACCCAGTACTTC. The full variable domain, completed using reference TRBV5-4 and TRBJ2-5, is ETGVTQSPTHLIKTRGQQVTLRCSSQSGHNTVSWYQQALGQGPQFIFQYYREEENGRGNFPPRFSGLQFPNYSSELNVNALELDDSALYLCASNAKTGGGGAVETQYFGPGTRLLVL.

CDR3 residues: CAWRGDRGEPQHF. The DNA for the CDR3 is TGTGCCTGGAGGGGGGACAGGGGGGAGCCCCAGCATTTT. This chain connects TRBV30 to TRBJ1-5; 11 bases agree with TRBD1. CDR1 is GTSNPN, CDR2 SVGIG, per germline (reference sequence). V gave up 3 bases and J gave up 8 bases; unmatched junction bases: 3. The CDR3 is 13 residues long.

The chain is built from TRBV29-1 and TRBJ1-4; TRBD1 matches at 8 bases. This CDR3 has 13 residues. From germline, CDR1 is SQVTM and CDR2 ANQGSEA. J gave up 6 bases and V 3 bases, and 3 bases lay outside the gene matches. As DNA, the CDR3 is TGCAGCGTTGATGGACAGGGATATGAAAAACTGTTTTTT. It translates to CSVDGQGYEKLFF.

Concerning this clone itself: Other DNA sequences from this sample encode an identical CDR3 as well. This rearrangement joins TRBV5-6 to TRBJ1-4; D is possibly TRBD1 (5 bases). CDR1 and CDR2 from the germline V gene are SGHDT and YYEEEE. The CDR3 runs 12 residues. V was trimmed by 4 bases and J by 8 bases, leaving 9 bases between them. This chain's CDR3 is CASSLGGEKLFF. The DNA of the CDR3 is TGTGCCAGCAGCCTCGGGGGGGAAAAACTGTTTTTT.

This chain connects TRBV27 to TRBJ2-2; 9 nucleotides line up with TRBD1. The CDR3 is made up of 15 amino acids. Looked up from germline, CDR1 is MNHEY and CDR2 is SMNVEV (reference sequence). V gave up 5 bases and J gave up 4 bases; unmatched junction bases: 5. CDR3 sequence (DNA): TGTGCCAGCAGTCCCGGGACAGGGTCCACCGGGGAGCTGTTTTTT. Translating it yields CASSPGTGSTGELFF.

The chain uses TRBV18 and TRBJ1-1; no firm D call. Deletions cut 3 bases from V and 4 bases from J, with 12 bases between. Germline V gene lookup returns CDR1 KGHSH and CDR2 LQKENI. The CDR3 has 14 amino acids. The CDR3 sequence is CASSPGQESTEAFF. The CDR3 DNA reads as TGTGCCAGCTCACCGGGCCAAGAGAGCACTGAAGCTTTCTTT.

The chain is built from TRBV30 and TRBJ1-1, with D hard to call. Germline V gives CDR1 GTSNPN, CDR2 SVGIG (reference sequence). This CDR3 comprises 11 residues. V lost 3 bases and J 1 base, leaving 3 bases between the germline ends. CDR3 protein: CAWRANTEAFF. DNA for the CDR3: TGTGCCTGGAGGGCGAACACTGAAGCTTTCTTT.

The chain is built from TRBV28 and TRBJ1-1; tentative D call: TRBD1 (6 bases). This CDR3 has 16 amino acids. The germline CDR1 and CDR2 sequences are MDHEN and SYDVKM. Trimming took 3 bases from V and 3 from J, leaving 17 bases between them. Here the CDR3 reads CASSFPKQGRDTEAFF. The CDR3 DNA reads TGTGCCAGCAGTTTCCCCAAACAGGGACGGGACACTGAAGCTTTCTTT. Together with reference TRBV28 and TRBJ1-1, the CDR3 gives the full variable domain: DVKVTQSSRYLVKRTGEKVFLECVQDMDHENMFWYRQDPGLGLRLIYFSYDVKMKEKGDIPEGYSVSREKKERFSLILESASTNQTSMYLCASSFPKQGRDTEAFFGQGTRLTVV.

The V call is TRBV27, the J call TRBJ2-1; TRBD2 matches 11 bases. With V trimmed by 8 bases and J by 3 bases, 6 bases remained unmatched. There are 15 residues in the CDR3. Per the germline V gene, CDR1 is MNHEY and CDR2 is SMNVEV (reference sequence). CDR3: CASASGTSGYNEQFF. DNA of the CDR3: TGTGCCAGCGCTTCCGGGACTAGCGGCTACAATGAGCAGTTCTTC.

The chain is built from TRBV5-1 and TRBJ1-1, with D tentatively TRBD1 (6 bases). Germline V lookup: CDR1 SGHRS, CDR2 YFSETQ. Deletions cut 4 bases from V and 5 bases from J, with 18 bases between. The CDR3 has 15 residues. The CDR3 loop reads CASSRGGGSGTEAFF. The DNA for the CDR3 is TGCGCCAGCAGCCGAGGGGGGGGGTCGGGTACTGAAGCTTTCTTT.

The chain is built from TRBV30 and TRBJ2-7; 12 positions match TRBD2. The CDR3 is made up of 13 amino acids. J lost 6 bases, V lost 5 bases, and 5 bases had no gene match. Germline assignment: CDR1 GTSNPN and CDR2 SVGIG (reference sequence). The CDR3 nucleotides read TGTGCCTGGGGGACTAGCGGGTCGGGCGAGCAGTACTTC. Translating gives CAWGTSGSGEQYF.

CDR3 sequence (DNA): TGTGCCAGCAGTTTAGAGGGGGCGGGTGGCTACACCTTC. Translated, it gives CASSLEGAGGYTF. J is TRBJ1-2 and V is TRBV27, with 7 positions matching TRBD1. The CDR3 is made up of 13 amino acids. With V trimmed by 2 bases and J by 7 bases, 4 bases remained unmatched. CDR1 is MNHEY, CDR2 SMNVEV, per germline (reference sequence).